Following are 18 T cell receptor beta chains from one sample sequenced in a study of CD8 T cells in Susac syndrome (dated by TCRdb to between 2018 and 2020). Libraries were made using the immunoSEQ multiplex PCR assay. RNA was extracted using the RNeasy kit, and roughly 0.5 to 1 microgram was reverse transcribed with random hexamers. TCRdb ran its own pipeline on the public reads, namely fastp trimming at Q25 and MiXCR clone calling, and kept in-frame beta chains. Each CDR3 protein gets just one entry, which takes the most common genes and DNA from the rows behind it. A total of roughly 130,000 distinct CDR3 sequences appear in this sample, roughly 95% of them only once. The leading ten clones occupy around 0.12% of the sample. Material: CD4+ T cells from PBMCs. These TCRs come from a human donor in good health.

The chain joins TRBV11-2 to TRBJ2-1; 8 nucleotides agree with TRBD2. CDR1 and CDR2 from the germline V gene are SGHAT and FQNNGV. The V segment lost 10 bases and the J segment 0 bases; nucleotides outside the gene matches: 14. This CDR3 spans 17 amino acids. In nucleotides, the CDR3 is TGTGCCACCCGGATCCGGGAGGGCCAAAGCTCCTACAATGAGCAGTTCTTC. Its translation: CATRIREGQSSYNEQFF.

This rearrangement joins TRBV5-6 to TRBJ1-5, with a possible D match to TRBD1 (5 bases). Per the germline V gene, CDR1 is SGHDT and CDR2 is YYEEEE. CDR3 size: 15 residues. V was shortened by 5 bases and J by 0 bases, with 12 bases between the two germline ends. The CDR3 nucleotides read TGTGCCAGCAGGAGGGCAGGGTATAGCAATCAGCCCCAGCATTTT. Translated, it gives CASRRAGYSNQPQHF. Together with reference TRBV5-6 and TRBJ1-5, the CDR3 gives the full variable domain: DAGVTQSPTHLIKTRGQQVTLRCSPKSGHDTVSWYQQALGQGPQFIFQYYEEEERQRGNFPDRFSGHQFPNYSSELNVNALLLGDSALYLCASRRAGYSNQPQHFGDGTRLSIL.

The V gene is TRBV2, the J gene TRBJ2-7; D unclear. The CDR3 spans 13 residues. V shed 4 bases and J shed 2 bases, with 9 bases lying between them. Germline CDR1 reads SNHLY; CDR2 reads FYNNEI. The CDR3 nucleotides read TGTGCCAGCAGTGGGTCCCCTGCCTACGAGCAGTACTTC. It yields the protein CASSGSPAYEQYF.

The V and J genes are TRBV14 and TRBJ2-6; D is ambiguous. V dropped 1 base and J dropped 0 bases, with 13 bases sitting between them. The CDR3 has 18 amino acids. The germline V gene encodes CDR1 SGHDN and CDR2 FVKESK. The CDR3 region is CASSQVNSPFSGANVLTF. CDR3 bases: TGTGCCAGCAGCCAAGTTAACAGCCCATTCTCTGGGGCCAACGTCCTGACTTTC.

The chain joins TRBV28 to TRBJ1-5, with TRBD1 identical over 7 bases. The V gene end was trimmed by 6 bases and the J gene end by 2 bases; junction bases not matched to a gene: 16. Per the germline V gene, CDR1 is MDHEN and CDR2 is SYDVKM. The CDR3 has 18 residues. CDR3 sequence reads: CASRFGVGNRGRNQPQHF. CDR3 in DNA: TGTGCCAGCAGGTTTGGAGTTGGGAACAGGGGTCGCAATCAGCCCCAGCATTTT.

This chain uses TRBV3-1 with TRBJ2-1; perhaps TRBD1 as D (5 bases). Germline CDR1 and CDR2: LGHDT and YNNKEL (reference sequence). Trimming took off 4 bases at V and 0 bases at J, with 13 bases between the two ends. This CDR3 comprises 16 residues. CDR3 residues: CASSPLGLGSYNEQFF. In DNA, the CDR3 is TGTGCCAGCAGCCCCCTGGGGCTCGGCTCCTACAATGAGCAGTTCTTC.

The chain employs TRBV29-1 and TRBJ2-7; TRBD2 agrees at 11 bases. Per the germline V gene, CDR1 is SQVTM and CDR2 is ANQGSEA. The CDR3 extends over 13 amino acids. With V trimmed by 6 bases and J by 4 bases, 5 bases remained unmatched. CDR3 sequence: CSVRLAGWYEQYF. DNA of the CDR3: TGCAGCGTCCGACTAGCGGGATGGTACGAGCAGTACTTC.

This clonotype was detected a few times. The chain is built from TRBV19 and TRBJ2-7, with 9 bases aligning to TRBD1. This CDR3 has 14 amino acids. Looked up from germline, CDR1 is LNHDA and CDR2 is SQIVND (reference sequence). Unmatched junction bases numbered 2, after V lost 3 bases and J lost 2 bases. CDR3 amino acids: CASSIGTGPYEQYF. In DNA, the CDR3 is TGTGCCAGTAGTATTGGGACAGGGCCCTACGAGCAGTACTTC.

The V call is TRBV28, the J call TRBJ1-2, with D unresolved. The ends were cut back, 2 bases at V and 8 bases at J, with 9 bases in the middle. This CDR3 has 12 residues. CDR1 is MDHEN, CDR2 SYDVKM, per germline. CDR3 in DNA: TGTGCCAGCAGTTTAGACGGCTGGGGCTACACCTTC. This encodes CASSLDGWGYTF.

This clonotype was counted only a few times. The genes are TRBV19 and TRBJ2-3, with 7 bases lining up with TRBD2. The length of the CDR3 is 13 residues. The junction had 0 bases not matched to a gene; V was cut back by 3 bases and J by 3 bases. Germline V gene lookup returns CDR1 LNHDA and CDR2 SQIVND (reference sequence). CDR3 amino acids: CASSIGGTDTQYF. CDR3 DNA sequence: TGTGCCAGTAGTATCGGGGGGACAGATACGCAGTATTTT.

The V gene is TRBV28, the J gene TRBJ2-3, with D possibly being TRBD1 (6 bases). Trimming stripped 10 bases from V and 9 bases from J, with 20 bases between. This CDR3 spans 13 amino acids. Germline lookup yields CDR1 MDHEN and CDR2 SYDVKM. CDR3 residues: CATNVGARVTQYF. The CDR3 nucleotides are TGTGCCACCAACGTGGGGGCTCGTGTAACGCAGTATTTT.

The CDR3 region has the DNA TGCAGTGCTAGTCATCTGAGCACCGGGGCCGGGGAGCTGTTTTTT. It encodes CSASHLSTGAGELFF. The chain links TRBV20-1 to TRBJ2-2, with a tentative D call TRBD2 (5 bases). This CDR3 region has 15 residues. The germline V gene encodes CDR1 DFQATT and CDR2 SNEGSKA (reference sequence). Trimming shortened V by 3 bases and J by 6 bases, and 17 bases separated the two germline ends.

This rearrangement joins TRBV18 to TRBJ2-7; TRBD1 matches 7 bases. From germline, CDR1 is KGHSH and CDR2 LQKENI. V was clipped by 5 bases and J by 6 bases; unmatched bases: 7. This CDR3 spans 13 amino acids. The CDR3 nucleotides are TGTGCCAGCTCATCCAACAGGGGAAGCGAGCAGTACTTC. It translates to CASSSNRGSEQYF.

The chain links TRBV28 to TRBJ2-7, with TRBD2 matching over 11 bases. V gave up 6 bases and J gave up 4 bases; unmatched junction bases: 17. The CDR3 is 18 amino acids. The germline V gene encodes CDR1 MDHEN and CDR2 SYDVKM. The CDR3 region is CASRTGLAEFRGVYEQYF. CDR3 nucleotides: TGTGCCAGCAGAACGGGACTAGCGGAATTTCGGGGTGTTTACGAGCAGTACTTC.

This chain uses TRBV29-1 with TRBJ2-5, with a weak D call TRBD2 (6 bases). The V end lost 3 bases, the J end lost 7 bases, and 15 bases lay between the germline ends. The CDR3 covers 13 residues. Germline CDR1 SQVTM, CDR2 ANQGSEA. The CDR3 coding sequence is TGCAGCGTTGACCTGTCACCGCGGGGGACCCAGTACTTC. Its protein product is CSVDLSPRGTQYF.

The rearrangement joins TRBV18 to TRBJ2-3; possibly TRBD2 for D (5 bases). The CDR3 runs 12 residues. The ends were cut back, 3 bases at V and 6 bases at J, with 7 bases in the middle. CDR1 and CDR2 (germline): KGHSH, LQKENI. The CDR3 DNA sequence: TGTGCCAGCTCACCCGAGCGGGATACGCAGTATTTT. Amino acid sequence: CASSPERDTQYF.

This chain connects TRBV24-1 to TRBJ2-1, with 10 bases identical to TRBD2. Trimming at V came to 2 bases and at J to 8 bases, leaving 5 bases not matched to a gene. Looked up from germline, CDR1 is KGHDR and CDR2 is SFDVKD. The CDR3 runs 15 residues. CDR3 sequence reads: CATSDSLAGKYEQFF. CDR3 nucleotides: TGTGCCACCAGTGATTCACTAGCGGGAAAGTATGAGCAGTTCTTC.

In its sample, this clonotype was seen once. The V call is TRBV10-3, the J call TRBJ2-3; D uncertain. V lost 0 bases to trimming and J lost 6 bases, with 7 bases between them. Germline assignment: CDR1 ENHRY and CDR2 SYGVKD. The CDR3 is 13 residues long. The CDR3 bases are TGTGCCATCAGTGAGTCGACTGGGGATACGCAGTATTTT. Amino acid sequence: CAISESTGDTQYF.